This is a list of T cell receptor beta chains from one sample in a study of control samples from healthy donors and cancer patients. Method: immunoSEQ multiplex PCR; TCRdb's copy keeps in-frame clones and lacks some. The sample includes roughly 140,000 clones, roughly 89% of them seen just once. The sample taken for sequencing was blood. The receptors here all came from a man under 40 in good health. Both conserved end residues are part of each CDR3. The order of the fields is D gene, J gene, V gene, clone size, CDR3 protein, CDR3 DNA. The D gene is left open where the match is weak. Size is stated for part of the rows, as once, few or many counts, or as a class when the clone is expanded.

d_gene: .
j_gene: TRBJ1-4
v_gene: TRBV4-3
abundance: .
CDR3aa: CASSQADSSAKLFF
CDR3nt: TGCGCCAGCAGCCAAGCGGACAGCTCTGCAAAACTGTTTTTT

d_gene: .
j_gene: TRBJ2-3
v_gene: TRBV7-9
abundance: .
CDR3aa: CASSLGGVSTDTQYF
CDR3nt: TGTGCCAGCAGCTTAGGTGGGGTCAGCACAGATACGCAGTATTTT

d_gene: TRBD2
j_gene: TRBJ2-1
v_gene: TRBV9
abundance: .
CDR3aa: CASSVRWEGSYNEQFF
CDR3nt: TGTGCCAGCAGCGTTCGGTGGGAGGGCTCCTACAATGAGCAGTTCTTC

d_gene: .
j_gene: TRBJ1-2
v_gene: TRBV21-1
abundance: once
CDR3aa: CASRPQGNGYTF
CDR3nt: TGTGCCAGCAGACCACAGGGGAATGGCTACACCTTC

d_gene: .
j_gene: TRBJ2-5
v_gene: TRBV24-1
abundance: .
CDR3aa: CATRADQETQYF
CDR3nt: TGTGCCACCAGAGCCGACCAAGAGACCCAGTACTTC

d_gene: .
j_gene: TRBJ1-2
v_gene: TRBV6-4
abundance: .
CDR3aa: CASSETDLGYGYTF
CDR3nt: TGTGCCAGCAGTGAAACAGACCTTGGGTATGGCTACACCTTC

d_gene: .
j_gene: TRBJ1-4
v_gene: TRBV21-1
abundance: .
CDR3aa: CASSKRHRGGEKLFF
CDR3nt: TGTGCCAGCAGCAAACGACACAGGGGCGGCGAAAAACTGTTTTTT

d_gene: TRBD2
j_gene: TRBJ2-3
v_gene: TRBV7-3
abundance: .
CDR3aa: CASSLPPSGSASDTQYF
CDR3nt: TGTGCCAGCAGCCTACCCCCCAGCGGGAGTGCTTCAGATACGCAGTATTTT

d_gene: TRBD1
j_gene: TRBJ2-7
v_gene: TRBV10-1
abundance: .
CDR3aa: CARHLPGQTYEQYF
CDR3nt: TGCGCCAGGCACTTGCCGGGACAGACCTACGAGCAGTACTTC

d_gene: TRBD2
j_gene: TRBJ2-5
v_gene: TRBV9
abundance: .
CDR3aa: CASSPGSSGGAETQYF
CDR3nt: TGTGCCAGCAGCCCTGGGTCTAGCGGGGGGGCGGAGACCCAGTACTTC

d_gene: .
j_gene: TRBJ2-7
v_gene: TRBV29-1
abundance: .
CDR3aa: CSVEDVNEQYF
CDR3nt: TGCAGCGTTGAAGATGTCAACGAGCAGTACTTC

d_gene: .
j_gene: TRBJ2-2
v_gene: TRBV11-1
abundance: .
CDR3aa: CASSPFGTGELFF
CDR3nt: TGTGCCAGCAGCCCCTTTGGTACCGGGGAGCTGTTTTTT

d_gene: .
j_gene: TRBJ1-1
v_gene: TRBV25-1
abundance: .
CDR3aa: CASSDVVGGKPEAFF
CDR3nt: TGTGCCAGCAGCGACGTGGTGGGCGGTAAGCCTGAAGCTTTCTTT

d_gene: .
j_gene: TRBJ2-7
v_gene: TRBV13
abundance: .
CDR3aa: CASGLISYEQYF
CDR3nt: TGTGCCAGCGGATTAATTTCCTACGAGCAGTACTTC